The rows below give T cell receptor beta chains drawn from one sample of a study of cytomegalovirus exposure and HLA in healthy donors. Profiling relied on immunoSEQ multiplex PCR, and the TCRdb table lists in-frame clones only, not all of them. The repertoire holds roughly 100,000 clones, with approximately 16% as singletons. Sequenced material: PBMCs. Receptors were obtained from a female donor in good health and CMV-seronegative. Each CDR3 is given with its conserved first and last residue. D genes are given only for firm matches. Only some rows state a clone size, as once, few, many or a class for expanded clones.

clone size,V gene,D gene,J gene,CDR3 DNA,CDR3 protein
few,TRBV7-9,TRBD2,TRBJ2-7,TGTGCCAGCAGTTTAGGACTAGCGGGGGGGCTTGTCGAGCAGTACTTC,CASSLGLAGGLVEQYF
few,TRBV28,-,TRBJ2-3,TGTGCCAGCAGTTTTGCCGGGGTCGTCACAGATACGCAGTATTTT,CASSFAGVVTDTQYF
-,TRBV2,-,TRBJ2-7,TGTGCCAGCAGCTCCGGGACACTCTACGAGCAGTACTTC,CASSSGTLYEQYF
-,TRBV5-1,-,TRBJ2-2,TGCGCCAGCAGCTTGGGGCAGGGAAACACCGGGGAGCTGTTTTTT,CASSLGQGNTGELFF
few,TRBV11-2,-,TRBJ1-1,TGTGCCAGCAGGAGGGGGATGAACACTGAAGCTTTCTTT,CASRRGMNTEAFF
-,TRBV14,-,TRBJ1-3,TGTGCCAGCAGCCGCGCGACTTTCTCTGGAAACACCATATATTTT,CASSRATFSGNTIYF
few,TRBV5-6,-,TRBJ1-1,TGTGCCAGCAGCTTGCCCCCTTGGCGGGGGAACACTGAAGCTTTCTTT,CASSLPPWRGNTEAFF
-,TRBV4-1,-,TRBJ1-4,TGCGCCAGCAGCCAAGTACGGGGGGCGCAGGAAAAACTGTTTTTT,CASSQVRGAQEKLFF
few,TRBV6-5,TRBD1,TRBJ1-2,TGTGCCAGCAGTGAACAGGGGAACTATGGCTACACCTTC,CASSEQGNYGYTF
-,TRBV5-1,-,TRBJ2-2,TGCGCCAGCAGCTTGGACGGGAGCACCGGGGAGCTGTTTTTT,CASSLDGSTGELFF
-,TRBV7-2,-,TRBJ2-2,TGTGCCAGCAATGTATTTTACACCGGGGAGCTGTTTTTT,CASNVFYTGELFF
-,TRBV5-1,TRBD2,TRBJ2-1,TGCGCCAGCAGCTTGGCTCTTAGCGGGGGGGCCGTGAATGAGCAGTTCTTC,CASSLALSGGAVNEQFF
-,TRBV2,-,TRBJ1-1,TGTGCCAGCAGTGAAGCGCTCCCCTTAGAGACAGACAACACTGAAGCTTTCTTT,CASSEALPLETDNTEAFF
few,TRBV28,TRBD1,TRBJ2-2,TGTGCCAGCAGCCCGGGACAGGGGACCGGGGAGCTGTTTTTT,CASSPGQGTGELFF
few,TRBV29-1,-,TRBJ1-2,TGCAGCGTTGGAGGGTCTACAGGGTGGGAGAACTATGGCTACACCTTC,CSVGGSTGWENYGYTF
few,TRBV7-9,-,TRBJ2-7,TGTGCCAGCCCCCCCCCGGACAGATCCTACGAGCAGTACTTC,CASPPPDRSYEQYF
few,TRBV28,TRBD1,TRBJ1-4,TGTGCCAGCAGCTCGTCACCGGGACAGTATAATGAAAAACTGTTTTTT,CASSSSPGQYNEKLFF
-,TRBV29-1,-,TRBJ2-7,TGCAGCGTTGGTCGGGAAAACTACGAGCAGTACTTC,CSVGRENYEQYF
-,TRBV19,TRBD1,TRBJ1-1,TGTGCCAGTAGTACGACAGGGGGGGATTTAACCACTGAAGCTTTCTTT,CASSTTGGDLTTEAFF
few,TRBV6-5,-,TRBJ1-5,TGTGCCAGCAGCCCAGGGGACGGAGGAAATCAGCCCCAGCATTTT,CASSPGDGGNQPQHF
few,TRBV4-1,-,TRBJ2-5,TGCGCCAGCAGCCAAGAGAGGGACTTTCAAGAGACCCAGTACTTC,CASSQERDFQETQYF
few,TRBV30,TRBD2,TRBJ2-5,TGTGCCTCCTCAGGGACTATACGAGAGACCCAGTACTTC,CASSGTIRETQYF
-,TRBV30,-,TRBJ1-1,TGTGCCTGGAGTGTTTCGGGGTTCACTGAAGCTTTCTTT,CAWSVSGFTEAFF
few,TRBV4-3,TRBD2,TRBJ2-1,TGCGCCAGCAGCCCAAGCGGGAGTTCCTACAATGAGCAGTTCTTC,CASSPSGSSYNEQFF
-,TRBV5-1,TRBD2,TRBJ2-5,TGCGCCAGCAGTCCTCGGGTAGCGGGGGAAGGAGAGACCCAGTACTTC,CASSPRVAGEGETQYF
-,TRBV4-3,-,TRBJ1-3,TGCGCCAGCAGCCAAGAAGGTTTCGGGGGGAGGGGAAACACCATATATTTT,CASSQEGFGGRGNTIYF
few,TRBV5-1,-,TRBJ2-5,TGCGCCAGCAGTAGACAGCAAAAAGAGACCCAGTACTTC,CASSRQQKETQYF
few,TRBV21-1,-,TRBJ2-7,TGTGCCAGCAGCATCCGGGACAGGGGGTGTTCCGAGCAGTACTTC,CASSIRDRGCSEQYF
-,TRBV2,-,TRBJ1-2,TGTGCCAGCAGTGATGCGATAACTGGCTACACCTTC,CASSDAITGYTF
-,TRBV7-9,-,TRBJ1-4,TGTGCCAGCGGCAACAGGGATCCGACTAATGAAAAACTGTTTTTT,CASGNRDPTNEKLFF
-,TRBV6-1,-,TRBJ1-1,TGTGCCAGCAGTTTCCTGACGGGAAACGCTGAAGCTTTCTTT,CASSFLTGNAEAFF